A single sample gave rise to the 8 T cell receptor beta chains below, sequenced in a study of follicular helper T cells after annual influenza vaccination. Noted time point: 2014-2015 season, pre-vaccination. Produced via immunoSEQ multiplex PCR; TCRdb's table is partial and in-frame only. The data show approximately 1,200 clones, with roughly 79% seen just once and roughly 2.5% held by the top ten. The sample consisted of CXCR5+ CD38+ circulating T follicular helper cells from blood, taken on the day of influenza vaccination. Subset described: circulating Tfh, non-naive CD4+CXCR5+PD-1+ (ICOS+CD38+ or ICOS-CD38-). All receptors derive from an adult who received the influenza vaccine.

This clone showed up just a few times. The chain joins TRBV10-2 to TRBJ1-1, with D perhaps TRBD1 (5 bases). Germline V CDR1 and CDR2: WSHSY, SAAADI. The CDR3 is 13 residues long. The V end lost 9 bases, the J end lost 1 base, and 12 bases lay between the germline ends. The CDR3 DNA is TGCGCCAGGTCGACGGACAAGAACACTGAAGCTTTCTTT. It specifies CARSTDKNTEAFF.

The DNA of the CDR3 is TGCGCCAGCAGTTATGCAGTATCGGACGGGGAGACCCAGTACTTC. Translated: CASSYAVSDGETQYF. The chain has TRBV4-3 and TRBJ2-5; D remains unclear. With 6 bases removed from V and 5 bases from J, the gap between germline ends came to 19 bases. Germline loops: CDR1 LGHNA, CDR2 YSLEER. The CDR3 totals 15 residues.

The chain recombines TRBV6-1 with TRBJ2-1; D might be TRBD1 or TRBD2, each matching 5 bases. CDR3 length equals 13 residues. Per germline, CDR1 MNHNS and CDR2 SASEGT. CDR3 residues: CVTGGSSYNEQFF. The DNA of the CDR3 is TGTGTCACTGGGGGAAGCTCCTACAATGAGCAGTTCTTC.

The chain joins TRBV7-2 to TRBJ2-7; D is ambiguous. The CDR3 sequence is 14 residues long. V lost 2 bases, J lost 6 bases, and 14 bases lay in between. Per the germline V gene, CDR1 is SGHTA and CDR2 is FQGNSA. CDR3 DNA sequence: TGTGCCAGCAGCTTACGTCGTCATGATGGCGAGCAGTACTTC. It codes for CASSLRRHDGEQYF.

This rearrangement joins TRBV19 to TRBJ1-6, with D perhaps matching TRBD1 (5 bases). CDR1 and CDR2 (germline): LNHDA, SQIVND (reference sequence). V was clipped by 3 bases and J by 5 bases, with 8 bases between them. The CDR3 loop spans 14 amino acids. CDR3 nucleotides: TGTGCCAGTAGTATGGGGGGAAATAATTCACCCCTCCACTTT. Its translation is CASSMGGNNSPLHF.

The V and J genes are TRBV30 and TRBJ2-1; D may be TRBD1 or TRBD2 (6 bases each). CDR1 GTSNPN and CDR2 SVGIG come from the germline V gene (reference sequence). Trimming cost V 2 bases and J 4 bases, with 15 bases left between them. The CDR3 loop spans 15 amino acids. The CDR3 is CAWSRGGLSYNEQFF. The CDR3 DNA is TGTGCCTGGAGTCGAGGGGGACTCTCATACAATGAGCAGTTCTTC.

The CDR3 DNA follows: TGTGCCTGGTTGACAGCGAACTCCTACGAGCAGTACTTC. Encoded protein: CAWLTANSYEQYF. The chain couples TRBV30 to TRBJ2-7; tentative D call: TRBD1 (5 bases). Trimming pared 5 bases from V and 0 bases from J, leaving 11 bases between. Looked up from germline, CDR1 is GTSNPN and CDR2 is SVGIG (reference sequence). The CDR3 runs 13 residues.

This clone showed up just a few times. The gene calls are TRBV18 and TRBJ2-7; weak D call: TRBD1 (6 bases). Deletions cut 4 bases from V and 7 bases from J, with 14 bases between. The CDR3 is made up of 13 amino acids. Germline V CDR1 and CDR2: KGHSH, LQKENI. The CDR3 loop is CASSLNTGQEQYF. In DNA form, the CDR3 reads TGTGCCAGCTCACTCAACACAGGGCAAGAGCAGTACTTC.